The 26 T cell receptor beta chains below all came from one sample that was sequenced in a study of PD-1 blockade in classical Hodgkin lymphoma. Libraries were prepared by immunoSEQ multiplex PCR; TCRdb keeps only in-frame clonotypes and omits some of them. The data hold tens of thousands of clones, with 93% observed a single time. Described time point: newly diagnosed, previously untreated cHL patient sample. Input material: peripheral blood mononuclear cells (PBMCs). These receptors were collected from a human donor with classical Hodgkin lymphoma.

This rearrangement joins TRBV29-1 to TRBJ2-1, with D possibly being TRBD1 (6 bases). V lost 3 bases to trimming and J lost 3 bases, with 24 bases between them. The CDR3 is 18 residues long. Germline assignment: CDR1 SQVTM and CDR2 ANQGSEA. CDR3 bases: TGCAGCGTTGAGGTTCGACGTTGGGCTGGGGGCATCTACAATGAGCAGTTCTTC. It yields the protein CSVEVRRWAGGIYNEQFF.

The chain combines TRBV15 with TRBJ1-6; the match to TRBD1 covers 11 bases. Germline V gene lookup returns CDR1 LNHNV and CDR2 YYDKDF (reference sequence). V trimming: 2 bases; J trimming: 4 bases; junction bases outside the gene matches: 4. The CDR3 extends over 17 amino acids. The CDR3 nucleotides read TGTGCCACCAGCAGAACGGGACAGGGGGGATATAATTCACCCCTCCACTTT. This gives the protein CATSRTGQGGYNSPLHF.

The CDR3 bases are TGTGCCAGCAGATCCGAGACAGCTAACTATGGCTACACCTTC. Protein product: CASRSETANYGYTF. The chain is built from TRBV27 and TRBJ1-2; D may be TRBD1 (5 bases). There are 14 residues in the CDR3. With 6 bases removed from V and 0 bases from J, the gap between germline ends came to 11 bases. Germline assignment: CDR1 MNHEY and CDR2 SMNVEV (reference sequence).

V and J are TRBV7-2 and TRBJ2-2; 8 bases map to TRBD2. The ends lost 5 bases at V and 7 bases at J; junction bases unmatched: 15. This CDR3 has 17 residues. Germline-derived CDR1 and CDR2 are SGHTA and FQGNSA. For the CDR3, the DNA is TGTGCCAGCAGCCCCCGTCAGGTTAGCGGGATGGTCGGGGAGCTGTTTTTT. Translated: CASSPRQVSGMVGELFF.

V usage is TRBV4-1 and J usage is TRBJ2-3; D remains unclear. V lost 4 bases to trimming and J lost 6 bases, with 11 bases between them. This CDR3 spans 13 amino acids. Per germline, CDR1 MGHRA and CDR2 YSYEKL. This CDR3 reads CASSPDLKDTQYF. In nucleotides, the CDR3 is TGCGCCAGCAGCCCAGACCTAAAGGATACGCAGTATTTT.

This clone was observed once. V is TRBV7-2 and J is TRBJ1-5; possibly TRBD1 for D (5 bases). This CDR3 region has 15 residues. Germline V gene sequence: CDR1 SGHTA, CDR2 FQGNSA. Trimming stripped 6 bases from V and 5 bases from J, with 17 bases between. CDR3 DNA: TGTGCCAGCAGTGAGGGGCAGGGCCGAGATCAGCCCCAGCATTTT. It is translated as CASSEGQGRDQPQHF.

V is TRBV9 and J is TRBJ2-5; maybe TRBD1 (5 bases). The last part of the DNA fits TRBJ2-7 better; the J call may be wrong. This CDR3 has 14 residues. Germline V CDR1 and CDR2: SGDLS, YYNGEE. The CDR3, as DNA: TGTGCCAGCAGCGTAGCTACGGACACATACGAGCAGTACTTC. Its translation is CASSVATDTYEQYF.

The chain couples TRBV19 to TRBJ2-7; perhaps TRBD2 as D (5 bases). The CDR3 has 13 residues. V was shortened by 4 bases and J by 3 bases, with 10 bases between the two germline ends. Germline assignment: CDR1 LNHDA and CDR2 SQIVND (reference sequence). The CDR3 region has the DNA TGTGCCAGTAGTAGAGACCGGGGCTACGAGCAGTACTTC. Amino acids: CASSRDRGYEQYF.

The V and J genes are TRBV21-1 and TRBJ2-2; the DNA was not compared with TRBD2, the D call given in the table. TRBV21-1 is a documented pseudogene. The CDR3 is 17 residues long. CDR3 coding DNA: TGTGCCAGCAGCCGGGGGCCCTCGGGGGGAAACACCGGGGAGCTGTTTTTT. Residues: CASSRGPSGGNTGELFF.

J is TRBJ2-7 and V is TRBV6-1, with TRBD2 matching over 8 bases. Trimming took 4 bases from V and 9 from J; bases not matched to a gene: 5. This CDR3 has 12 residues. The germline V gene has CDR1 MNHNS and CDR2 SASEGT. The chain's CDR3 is CASSAGGPGQYF. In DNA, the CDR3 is TGTGCCAGCAGTGCGGGGGGGCCTGGGCAGTACTTC.

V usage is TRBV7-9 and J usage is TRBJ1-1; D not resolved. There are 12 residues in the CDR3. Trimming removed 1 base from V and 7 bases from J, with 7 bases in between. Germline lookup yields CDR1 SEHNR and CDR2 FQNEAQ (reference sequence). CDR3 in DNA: TGTGCCAGCAGCTTAGACTTGGGTGAAGCTTTCTTT. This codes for CASSLDLGEAFF.

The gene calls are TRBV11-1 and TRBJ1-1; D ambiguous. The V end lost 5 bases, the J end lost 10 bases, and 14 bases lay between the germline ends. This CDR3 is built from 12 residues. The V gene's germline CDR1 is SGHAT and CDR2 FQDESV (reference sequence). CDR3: CASSPPRARAFF. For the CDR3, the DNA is TGTGCCAGCAGCCCCCCGCGGGCTCGAGCTTTCTTT.

CDR3 nucleotide sequence: TGTGCCAGAAGCTTGGCTTGGGGTGAGGGCGGGGGGCCGAATACGCAGTATTTT. Residues: CARSLAWGEGGGPNTQYF. The gene calls are TRBV5-3 and TRBJ2-3, with 8 bases fitting TRBD2. TRBV5-3 is identified as an open reading frame with a role that is uncertain. Germline trimming cut 0 bases from V and 7 bases from J; bases unmatched to any gene: 16. The CDR3 is made up of 18 amino acids.

The chain's CDR3 is CASSNSASSYEQYF. CDR3 sequence (DNA): TGTGCCAGTAGTAACAGCGCCTCCTCCTACGAGCAGTACTTC. This chain links TRBV19 with TRBJ2-7; D remains unclear. Trimming took off 4 bases at V and 0 bases at J, with 10 bases between the two ends. The CDR3 totals 14 residues. CDR1 is LNHDA and CDR2 is SQIVND in the germline V gene (reference sequence). The full variable domain, completed using reference TRBV19 and TRBJ2-7, is DGGITQSPKYLFRKEGQNVTLSCEQNLNHDAMYWYRQDPGQGLRLIYYSQIVNDFQKGDIAEGYSVSREKKESFPLTVTSAQKNPTAFYLCASSNSASSYEQYFGPGTRLTVT.

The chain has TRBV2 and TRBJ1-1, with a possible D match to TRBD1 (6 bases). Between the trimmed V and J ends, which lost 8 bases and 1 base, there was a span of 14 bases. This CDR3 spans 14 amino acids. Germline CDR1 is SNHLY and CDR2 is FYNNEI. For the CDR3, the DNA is TGTGCCAGCTCCCCCCGGACAGCGAACACTGAAGCTTTCTTT. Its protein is CASSPRTANTEAFF.

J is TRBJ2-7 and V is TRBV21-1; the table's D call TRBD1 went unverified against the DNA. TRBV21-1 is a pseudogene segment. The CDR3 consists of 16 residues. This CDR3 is CASSTGPGQKPYEQYF. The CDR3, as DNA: TGTGCCAGCAGCACAGGACCGGGACAGAAACCCTACGAGCAGTACTTC.

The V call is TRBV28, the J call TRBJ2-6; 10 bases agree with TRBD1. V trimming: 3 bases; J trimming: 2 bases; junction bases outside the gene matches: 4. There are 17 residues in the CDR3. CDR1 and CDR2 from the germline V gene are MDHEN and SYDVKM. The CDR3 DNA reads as TGTGCCAGCAGTTTGGGGACAGGGGCTCCTGGGGCCAACGTCCTGACTTTC. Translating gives CASSLGTGAPGANVLTF.

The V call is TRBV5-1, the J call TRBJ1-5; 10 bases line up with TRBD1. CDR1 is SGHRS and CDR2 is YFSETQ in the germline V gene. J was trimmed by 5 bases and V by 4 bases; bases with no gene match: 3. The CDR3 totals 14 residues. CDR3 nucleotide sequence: TGCGCCAGCAGCATCGGGACAGGGGATCAGCCCCAGCATTTT. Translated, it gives CASSIGTGDQPQHF.

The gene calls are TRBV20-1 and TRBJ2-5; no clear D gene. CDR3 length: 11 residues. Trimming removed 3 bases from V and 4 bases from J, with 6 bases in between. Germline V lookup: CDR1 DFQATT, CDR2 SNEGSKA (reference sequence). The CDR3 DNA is TGCAGTGCTAGTTGGACAGAGACCCAGTACTTC. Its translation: CSASWTETQYF.

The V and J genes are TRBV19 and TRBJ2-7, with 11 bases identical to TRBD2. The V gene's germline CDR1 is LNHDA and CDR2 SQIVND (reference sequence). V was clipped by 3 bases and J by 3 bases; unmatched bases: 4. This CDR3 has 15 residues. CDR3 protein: CASSILAGGVYEQYF. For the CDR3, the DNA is TGTGCCAGTAGTATCTTAGCGGGAGGGGTCTACGAGCAGTACTTC.

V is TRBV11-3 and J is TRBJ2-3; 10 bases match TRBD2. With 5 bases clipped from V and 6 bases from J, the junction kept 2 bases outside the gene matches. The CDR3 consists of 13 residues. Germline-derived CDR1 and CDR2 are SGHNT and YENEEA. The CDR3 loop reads CASSLAGVDTQYF. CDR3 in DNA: TGTGCCAGCAGCCTAGCGGGGGTGGATACGCAGTATTTT.

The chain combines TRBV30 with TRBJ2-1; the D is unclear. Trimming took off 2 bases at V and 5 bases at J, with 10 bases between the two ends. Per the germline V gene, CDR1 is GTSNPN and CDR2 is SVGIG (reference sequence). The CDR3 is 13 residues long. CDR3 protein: CAWSRTVDNEQFF. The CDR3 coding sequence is TGTGCCTGGAGTCGAACTGTAGACAATGAGCAGTTCTTC.

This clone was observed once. The CDR3 coding sequence is TGTGCCAGCAGCTCCCTCCTAACTAGCGGCAAAGAGACCCAGTACTTC. Its protein product is CASSSLLTSGKETQYF. J is TRBJ2-5 and V is TRBV11-2, with 8 bases lining up with TRBD2. The CDR3 sequence is 16 residues long. Germline CDR1 reads SGHAT; CDR2 reads FQNNGV. Unmatched junction bases numbered 10, after V lost 4 bases and J lost 3 bases.

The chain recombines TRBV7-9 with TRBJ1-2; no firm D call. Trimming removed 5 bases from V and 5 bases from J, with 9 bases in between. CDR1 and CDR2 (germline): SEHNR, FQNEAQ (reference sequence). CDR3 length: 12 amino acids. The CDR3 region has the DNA TGTGCCAGCAGCAAACGGGAATATGGCTACACCTTC. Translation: CASSKREYGYTF.

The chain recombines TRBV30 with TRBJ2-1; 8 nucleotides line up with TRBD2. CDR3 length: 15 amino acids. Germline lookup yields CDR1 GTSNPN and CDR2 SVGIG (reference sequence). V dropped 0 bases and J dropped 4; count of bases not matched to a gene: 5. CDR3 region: CAWSVLSGGYNEQFF. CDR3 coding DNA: TGTGCCTGGAGTGTACTGAGCGGGGGATACAATGAGCAGTTCTTC.

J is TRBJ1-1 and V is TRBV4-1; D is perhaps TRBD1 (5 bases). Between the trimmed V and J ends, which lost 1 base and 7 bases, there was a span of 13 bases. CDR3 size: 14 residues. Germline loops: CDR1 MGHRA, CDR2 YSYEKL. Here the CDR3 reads CASSQAGGSLEAFF. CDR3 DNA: TGCGCCAGCAGCCAAGCTGGGGGTTCGCTTGAAGCTTTCTTT.